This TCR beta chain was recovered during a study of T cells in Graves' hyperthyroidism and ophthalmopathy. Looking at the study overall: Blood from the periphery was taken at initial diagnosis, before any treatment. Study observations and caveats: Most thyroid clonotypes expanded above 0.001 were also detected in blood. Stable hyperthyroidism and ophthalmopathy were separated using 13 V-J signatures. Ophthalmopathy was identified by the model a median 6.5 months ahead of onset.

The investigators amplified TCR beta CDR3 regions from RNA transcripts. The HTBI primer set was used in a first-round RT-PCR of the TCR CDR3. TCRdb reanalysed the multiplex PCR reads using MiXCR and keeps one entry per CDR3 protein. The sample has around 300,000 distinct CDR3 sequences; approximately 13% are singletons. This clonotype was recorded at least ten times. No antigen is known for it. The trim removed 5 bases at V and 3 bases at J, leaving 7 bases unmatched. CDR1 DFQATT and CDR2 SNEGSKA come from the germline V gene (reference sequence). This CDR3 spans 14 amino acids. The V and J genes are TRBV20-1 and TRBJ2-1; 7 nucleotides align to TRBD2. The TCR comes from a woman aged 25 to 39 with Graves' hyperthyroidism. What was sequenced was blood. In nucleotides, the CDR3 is TGCAGTGCTCGGGACCCGGGGGGCTACAATGAGCAGTTCTTC. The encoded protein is CSARDPGGYNEQFF.